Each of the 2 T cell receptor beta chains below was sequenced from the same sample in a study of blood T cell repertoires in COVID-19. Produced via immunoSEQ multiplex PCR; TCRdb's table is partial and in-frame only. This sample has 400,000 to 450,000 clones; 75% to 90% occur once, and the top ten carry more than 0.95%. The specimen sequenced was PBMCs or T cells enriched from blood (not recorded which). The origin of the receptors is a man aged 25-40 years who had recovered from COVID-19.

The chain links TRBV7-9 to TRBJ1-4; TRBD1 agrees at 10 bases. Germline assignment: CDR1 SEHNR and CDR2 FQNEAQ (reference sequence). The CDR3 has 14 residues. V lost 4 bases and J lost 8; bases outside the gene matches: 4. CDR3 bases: TGTGCCAGCAGCTCGGGACAGGGGTACGAAAAACTGTTTTTT. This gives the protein CASSSGQGYEKLFF.

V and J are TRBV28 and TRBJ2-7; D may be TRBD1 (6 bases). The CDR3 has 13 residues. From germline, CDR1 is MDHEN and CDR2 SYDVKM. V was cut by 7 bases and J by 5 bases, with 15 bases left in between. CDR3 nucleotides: TGTGCCAGCACCCTGGGTGGGGGCAACGAGCAGTACTTC. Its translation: CASTLGGGNEQYF.